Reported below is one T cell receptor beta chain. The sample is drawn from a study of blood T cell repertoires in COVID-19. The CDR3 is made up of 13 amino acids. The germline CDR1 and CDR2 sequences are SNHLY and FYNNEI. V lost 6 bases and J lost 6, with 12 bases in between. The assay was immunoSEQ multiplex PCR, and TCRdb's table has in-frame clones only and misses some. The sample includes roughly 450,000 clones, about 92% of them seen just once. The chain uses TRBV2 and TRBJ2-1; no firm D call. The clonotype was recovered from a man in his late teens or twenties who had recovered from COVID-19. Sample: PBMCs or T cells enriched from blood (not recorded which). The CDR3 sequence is CASSRVGSNEQFF. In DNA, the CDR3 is TGTGCCAGCAGCCGAGTCGGGTCCAATGAGCAGTTCTTC.